The present entry profiles one TCR beta chain with its context. Antigen: not known. The record originates from a study of glioma-infiltrating T cells after dendritic cell vaccination. Overall study findings and caveats: Higher TCR clonality did not directly relate to longer survival. Few patients contributed both blood and tumor specimens.

The germline V gene has CDR1 SGHNT and CDR2 YENEEA. Trimming removed 5 bases at V and 0 bases at J, with 11 bases between. CDR3 size: 15 residues. Sequencing used immunoSEQ multiplex PCR; TCRdb keeps in-frame clones, though not all of them. The repertoire holds fewer than 50,000 clones, with roughly 85% as singletons. The chain couples TRBV11-3 to TRBJ2-1; no firm D call. The sequence was obtained from a human donor with glioblastoma. The material was blood, obtained before dendritic cell vaccination. The CDR3: CASSATDYSYNEQFF. For the CDR3, the DNA is TGTGCCAGCAGCGCTACAGATTACTCCTACAATGAGCAGTTCTTC.